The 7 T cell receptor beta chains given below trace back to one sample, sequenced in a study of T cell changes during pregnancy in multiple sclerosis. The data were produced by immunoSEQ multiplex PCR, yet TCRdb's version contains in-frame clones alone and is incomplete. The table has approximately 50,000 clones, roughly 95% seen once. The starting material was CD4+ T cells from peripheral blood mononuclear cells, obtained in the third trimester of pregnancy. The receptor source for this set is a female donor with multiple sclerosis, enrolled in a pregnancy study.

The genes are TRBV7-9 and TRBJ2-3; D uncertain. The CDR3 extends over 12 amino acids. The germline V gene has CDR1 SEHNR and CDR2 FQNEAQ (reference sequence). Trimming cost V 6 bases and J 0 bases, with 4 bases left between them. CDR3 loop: CASSQSTDTQYF. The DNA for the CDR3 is TGTGCCAGCAGTCAGAGCACAGATACGCAGTATTTT.

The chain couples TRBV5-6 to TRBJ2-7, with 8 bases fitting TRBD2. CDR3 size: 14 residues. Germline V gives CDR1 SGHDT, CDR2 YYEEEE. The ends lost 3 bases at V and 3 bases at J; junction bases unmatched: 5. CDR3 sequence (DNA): TGTGCCAGCAGCTCGAAACTAGCGGACTACGAGCAGTACTTC. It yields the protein CASSSKLADYEQYF.

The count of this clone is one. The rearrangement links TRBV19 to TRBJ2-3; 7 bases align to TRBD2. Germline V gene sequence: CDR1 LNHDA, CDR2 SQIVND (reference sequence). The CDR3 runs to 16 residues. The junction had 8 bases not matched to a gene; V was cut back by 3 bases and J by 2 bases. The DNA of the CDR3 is TGTGCCAGTAGTATCGAAGGGGAGGGCCCCACAGATACGCAGTATTTT. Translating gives CASSIEGEGPTDTQYF.

The CDR3 loop reads CASSQRGAGRYEQYF. The CDR3 region has the DNA TGTGCCAGCAGCCAACGGGGGGCGGGAAGATACGAGCAGTACTTC. The V call is TRBV28, the J call TRBJ2-7, with D maybe TRBD2 (7 bases). With 6 bases removed from V and 4 bases from J, the gap between germline ends came to 19 bases. This CDR3 comprises 15 residues. Germline CDR1 MDHEN, CDR2 SYDVKM.

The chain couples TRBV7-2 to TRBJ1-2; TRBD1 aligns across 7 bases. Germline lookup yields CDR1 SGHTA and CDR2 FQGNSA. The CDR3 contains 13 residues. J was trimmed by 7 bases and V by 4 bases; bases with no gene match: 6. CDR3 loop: CASSYREGAGYTF. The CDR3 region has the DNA TGTGCCAGCAGCTACCGGGAGGGGGCTGGCTACACCTTC.

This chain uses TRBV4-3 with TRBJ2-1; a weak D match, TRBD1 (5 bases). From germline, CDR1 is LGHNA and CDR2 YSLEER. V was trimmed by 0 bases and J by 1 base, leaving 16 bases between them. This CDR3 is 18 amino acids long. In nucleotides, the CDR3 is TGCGCCAGCAGCCAAGATTCCTGGCAGGGCGCGTCCTACAATGAGCAGTTCTTC. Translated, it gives CASSQDSWQGASYNEQFF.

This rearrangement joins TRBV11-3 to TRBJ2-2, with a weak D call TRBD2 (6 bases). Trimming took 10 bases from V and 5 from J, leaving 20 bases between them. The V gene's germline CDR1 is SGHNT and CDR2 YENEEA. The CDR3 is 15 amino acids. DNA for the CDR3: TGTGCCACCCCCGGATCGGCAGGGAGGACCGGGGAGCTGTTTTTT. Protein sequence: CATPGSAGRTGELFF.